What follows is one T cell receptor (beta chain) and its context. Its antigen is still unknown. A single record per CDR3 protein comes from TCRdb applying MiXCR to the reads. The sample lists 400,000 to 600,000 distinct CDR3 sequences, more than 40% occurring once. V dropped 6 bases and J dropped 2 bases, with 24 bases sitting between them. The CDR3 covers 18 residues. This record belongs to a study of T cell repertoires in cytomegalovirus infection. Study-level information: HLA-B-restricted CMV epitopes that are well studied, plus recently identified HLA-C-restricted ones, were used by the study. General study points: Carriage of CMV together with the relevant HLA was identifiable through cumulative public TCR beta family frequency. It was HLA-C-restricted CMV-specific TCR beta clonotypes that dominated the response ex vivo.

The sample consisted of cultured PBMCs, taken from culture after CMV antigen stimulation. This chain uses TRBV7-1 with TRBJ2-3, with D maybe TRBD2 (6 bases). TRBV7-1 carries the ORF label, with uncertain function. The source is a human donor in good health (CMV status not recorded). Some clones in this sample may be carry-over from other donors' samples. DNA for the CDR3: TGTGCCAGCAGTCCAGGAACGGCCGGGACTTACATCACAGATACGCAGTATTTT. Translated: CASSPGTAGTYITDTQYF.